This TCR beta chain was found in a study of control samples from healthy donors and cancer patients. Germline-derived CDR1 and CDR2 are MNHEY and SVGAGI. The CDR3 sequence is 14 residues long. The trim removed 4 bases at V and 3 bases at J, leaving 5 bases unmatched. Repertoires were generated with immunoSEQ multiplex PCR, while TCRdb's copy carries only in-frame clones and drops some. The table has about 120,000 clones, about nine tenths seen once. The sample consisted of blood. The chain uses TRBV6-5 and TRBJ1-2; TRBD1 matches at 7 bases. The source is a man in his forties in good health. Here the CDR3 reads CASSSAGGHYGYTF. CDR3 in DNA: TGTGCCAGCAGTTCGGCAGGGGGGCACTATGGCTACACCTTC.